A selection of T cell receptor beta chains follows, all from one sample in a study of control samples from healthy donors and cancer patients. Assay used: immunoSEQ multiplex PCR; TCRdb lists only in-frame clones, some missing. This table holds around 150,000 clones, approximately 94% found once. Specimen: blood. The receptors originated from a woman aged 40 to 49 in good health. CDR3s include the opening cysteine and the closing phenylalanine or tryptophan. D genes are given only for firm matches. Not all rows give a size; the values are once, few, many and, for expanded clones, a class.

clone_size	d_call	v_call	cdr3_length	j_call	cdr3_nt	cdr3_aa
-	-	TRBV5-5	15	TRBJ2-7	TGTGCCAGCAGCTTCAGGTCAACTTTAAGCTTCGAGCAGTACTTC	CASSFRSTLSFEQYF
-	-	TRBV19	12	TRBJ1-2	TGTGCCAGTAGTGCCCTACAGGGAGGCTACACCTTC	CASSALQGGYTF
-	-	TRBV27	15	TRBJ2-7	TGTGCCAGCAGTAGTCCCAGTGACTTGTACTACGAGCAGTACTTC	CASSSPSDLYYEQYF
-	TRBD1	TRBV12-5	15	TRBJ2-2	TGTGCTAGTGGTTCGCCGGGACAGGGGGTCCTGGAGCTGTTTTTT	CASGSPGQGVLELFF
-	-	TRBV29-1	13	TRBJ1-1	TGCAGCGTTGCTACGACAACAAACACTGAAGCTTTCTTT	CSVATTTNTEAFF
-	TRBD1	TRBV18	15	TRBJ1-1	TGTGCCAGCTCACCACTGGGACAGGCGAGAGGTGAAGCTTTCTTT	CASSPLGQARGEAFF
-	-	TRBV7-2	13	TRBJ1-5	TGTGCCAGCAGCTTGTCTAATAATCAGCCCCAGCATTTT	CASSLSNNQPQHF
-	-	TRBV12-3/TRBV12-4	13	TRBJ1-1	TGTGCCAGCAGGGACCAGGAGTACACTGAAGCTTTCTTT	CASRDQEYTEAFF
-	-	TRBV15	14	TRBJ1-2	TGTGCCACCAGCAGAGTGAAAGGGGGCTATGGCTACACCTTC	CATSRVKGGYGYTF
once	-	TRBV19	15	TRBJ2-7	TGTGCCAGTAGTATAGCCCCTGACAGCACCTACGAGCAGTACTTC	CASSIAPDSTYEQYF
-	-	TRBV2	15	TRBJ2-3	TGTGCCAGCAGTCCCAGGACTTCTAGCACAGATACGCAGTATTTT	CASSPRTSSTDTQYF
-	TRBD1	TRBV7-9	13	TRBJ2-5	TGTGCCAGCAGCTTAGACGGACAGGGGGACCAGTACTTC	CASSLDGQGDQYF
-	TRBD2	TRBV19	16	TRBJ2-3	TGTGCCAGTAGTCAGAGACTAGCGGGGGGGTCAGATACGCAGTATTTT	CASSQRLAGGSDTQYF
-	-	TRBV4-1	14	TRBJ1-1	TGCGCCAGCAGCCAATTAGGTCAGAACACTGAAGCTTTCTTT	CASSQLGQNTEAFF
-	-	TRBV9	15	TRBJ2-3	TGTGCCAGCAGCGGTGGGGAGTCCGTCACAGATACGCAGTATTTT	CASSGGESVTDTQYF
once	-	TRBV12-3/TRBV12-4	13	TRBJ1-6	TGTGCCAGCAGCCCCTCCTATAATTCACCCCTCCACTTT	CASSPSYNSPLHF
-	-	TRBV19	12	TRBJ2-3	TGTGCCAGTAAAGGCCAGGAGGATACGCAGTATTTT	CASKGQEDTQYF
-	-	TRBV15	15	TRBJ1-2	TGTGCCACCACAGGGGCGGACCGAGCTAACTATGGCTACACCTTC	CATTGADRANYGYTF
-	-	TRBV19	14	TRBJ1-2	TGTGCCAGTACTTCCTCCAGCTCTAACTATGGCTACACCTTC	CASTSSSSNYGYTF
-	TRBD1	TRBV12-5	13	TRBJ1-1	TGTGCTAGTGGTTTGACAGGGGACACTGAAGCTTTCTTT	CASGLTGDTEAFF
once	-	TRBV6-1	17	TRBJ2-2	TGTGCCAGCAGCGAACCGGGTTGGGACAAAAGCACCGGGGAGCTGTTTTTT	CASSEPGWDKSTGELFF
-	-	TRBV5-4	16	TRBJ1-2	TGTGCCAGCAGCCGGGTCCCGGGCCTAGCTAACTATGGCTACACCTTC	CASSRVPGLANYGYTF
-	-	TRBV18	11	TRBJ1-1	TGTGCCAGCTCACCAATGGCTGAAGCTTTCTTT	CASSPMAEAFF
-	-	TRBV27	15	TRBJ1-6	TGTGCCAGCAGTAAGATCCAAGGGGGTTATTCACCCCTCCACTTT	CASSKIQGGYSPLHF
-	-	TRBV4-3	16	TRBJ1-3	TGCGCCAGCAGCCCAGTGACAGACGGGTTGGGAAACACCATATATTTT	CASSPVTDGLGNTIYF
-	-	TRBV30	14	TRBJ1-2	TGTGCCTGGAGCCACGGGGGGTTCAACTATGGCTACACCTTC	CAWSHGGFNYGYTF
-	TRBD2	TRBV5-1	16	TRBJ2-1	TGCGCCAGCAGCTTGAGGATGAGCGGGGGGAACAATGAGCAGTTCTTC	CASSLRMSGGNNEQFF
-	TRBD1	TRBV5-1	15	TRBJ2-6	TGCGCCAGCAGCTTAACAGGGGTTGGGGCCAACGTCCTGACTTTC	CASSLTGVGANVLTF
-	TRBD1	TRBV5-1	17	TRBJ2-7	TGCGCCAGCAGCCCCGGAACACACCCGACAGGGTTCTACGAGCAGTACTTC	CASSPGTHPTGFYEQYF
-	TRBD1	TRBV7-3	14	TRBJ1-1	TGTGCCAGCAGCCTGGACAGGGGGCACACTGAAGCTTTCTTT	CASSLDRGHTEAFF
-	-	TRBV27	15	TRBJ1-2	TGTGCCAGCAGTCGGGGCGGGGGAGGAATAGGGGGCTACACCTTC	CASSRGGGGIGGYTF
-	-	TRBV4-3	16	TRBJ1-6	TGCGCCAGCAGCCAAGATAGGGAGATTCAGCGACTCCGCCTCCACTTT	CASSQDREIQRLRLHF
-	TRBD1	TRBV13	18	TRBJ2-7	TGTGCCAGCAGCCCCTCGGCCCACCCGGGACAGACACTTTACGAGCAGTACTTC	CASSPSAHPGQTLYEQYF
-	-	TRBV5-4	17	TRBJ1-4	TGTGCCAGCAGCTTGGGGGGGGGCATGGCAACTAATGAAAAACTGTTTTTT	CASSLGGGMATNEKLFF
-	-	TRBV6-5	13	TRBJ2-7	TGTGCCAGCAGTTATGCAGGGGGAGGGGAGCAGTACTTC	CASSYAGGGEQYF
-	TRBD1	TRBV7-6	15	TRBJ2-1	TGTGCCAGCAGCTTGAGGACAGGATATAACAATGAGCAGTTCTTC	CASSLRTGYNNEQFF
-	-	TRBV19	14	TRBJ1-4	TGTGCCAGTAGGAAGTCGTCAACTAATGAAAAACTGTTTTTT	CASRKSSTNEKLFF
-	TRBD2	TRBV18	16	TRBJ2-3	TGTGCCAGCGCCCTGGGACTAGCGGGATCCACAGATACGCAGTATTTT	CASALGLAGSTDTQYF
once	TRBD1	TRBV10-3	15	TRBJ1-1	TGTGCCATCAGTGTCCTGCAGGGGGCGATGGCTGAAGCTTTCTTT	CAISVLQGAMAEAFF
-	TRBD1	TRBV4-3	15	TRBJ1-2	TGCGCCAGCAGCAGGAGGCAGGGGGCGCGGGATGGCTACACCTTC	CASSRRQGARDGYTF
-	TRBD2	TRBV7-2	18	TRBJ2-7	TGTGCCAGCAGCTTAGGTCTAGCGGGAGCTAGGCCTGCCTACGAGCAGTACTTC	CASSLGLAGARPAYEQYF
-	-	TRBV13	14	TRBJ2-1	TGTGCCAGCAGCGCTCCGGGACCGAGGAGGGAGCAGTTCTTC	CASSAPGPRREQFF
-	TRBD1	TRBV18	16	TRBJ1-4	TGTGCCAGCTCACTACCCCGACAGGGGGCGTTTGAAAAACTGTTTTTT	CASSLPRQGAFEKLFF
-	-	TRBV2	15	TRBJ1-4	TGTGCCAGCAGTGAAGCGCAGTCCAGACATCTAAAACTGTTTTTT	CASSEAQSRHLKLFF
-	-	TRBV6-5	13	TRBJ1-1	TGTGCCAGCAGTCGGATCCTGAACACTGAAGCTTTCTTT	CASSRILNTEAFF
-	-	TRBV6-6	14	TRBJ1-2	TGTGCCAGCAGTTGGACCGGGACCGCGTATGGCTACACCTTC	CASSWTGTAYGYTF
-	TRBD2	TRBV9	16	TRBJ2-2	TGTGCCAGCAGCACCCTAGCGGGAGTTAAGTCCGGGGAGCTGTTTTTT	CASSTLAGVKSGELFF
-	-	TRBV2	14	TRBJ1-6	TGTGCCAGCAGTGAGTTGTCGGAGGAATCACCCCTCCACTTT	CASSELSEESPLHF
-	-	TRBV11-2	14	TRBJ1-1	TGTGCCAGCAGCTTAGGGGTCATGAACACTGAAGCTTTCTTT	CASSLGVMNTEAFF
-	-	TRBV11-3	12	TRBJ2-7	TGTGCCAGCAGCCGCAGGGACTACGAGCAGTACTTC	CASSRRDYEQYF
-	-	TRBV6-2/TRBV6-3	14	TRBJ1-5	TGTGCCAGCAGTACACAGGGTCGCAATCAGCCCCAGCATTTT	CASSTQGRNQPQHF
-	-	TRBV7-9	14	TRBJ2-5	TGTGCCAGCAGCTTAATCCAAATGGGGGAGACCCAGTACTTC	CASSLIQMGETQYF
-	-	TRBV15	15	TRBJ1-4	TGTGCCACCAGCGGGGATGGCCGGACTAATGAAAAACTGTTTTTT	CATSGDGRTNEKLFF
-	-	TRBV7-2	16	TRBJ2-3	TGTGCCAGCAGCCGGACTCTATTGGTTCCTACAGATACGCAGTATTTT	CASSRTLLVPTDTQYF
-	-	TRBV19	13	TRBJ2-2	TGTGCCAGTAGTAGACTGAACACCGGGGAGCTGTTTTTT	CASSRLNTGELFF
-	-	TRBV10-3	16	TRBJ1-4	TGTGCCTCCAAGGATCAGGGCGTAAATATAGGTGAAAAACTGTTTTTT	CASKDQGVNIGEKLFF
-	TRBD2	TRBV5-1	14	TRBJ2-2	TGCGCCAGCAGCTTGGGGAGCGGGGCCGGGGAGCTGTTTTTT	CASSLGSGAGELFF
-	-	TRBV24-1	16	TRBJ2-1	TGTGCCACCAGTGACCCGAGCGGTGGTGCCAGGGATGAGCAGTTCTTC	CATSDPSGGARDEQFF
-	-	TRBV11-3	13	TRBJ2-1	TGTGCCAGCAGCTTACGGCGGGGCTATGAGCAGTTCTTC	CASSLRRGYEQFF